Listed here are 11 T cell receptor beta chains from one sample, sequenced in a study of regulatory T cells. Whole-study findings and limits: In CD3G-deficient patients, conventional CD4+ T cells were enriched for hydrophobic CDR3 residues at positions 6 and 7.

Which antigens these TCRs recognize remains unknown. Primers: 52 TRBV forward and 13 TRBJ reverse. TCRdb's table, derived via immunoSEQ multiplex PCR, lists solely in-frame clones and lacks some. The profile covers some 20,000 clones, with roughly 84% appearing a single time and roughly 1.3% taken by the ten largest. The source material was conventional CD4+ T cells sorted from blood. The receptors were sampled from a child between 10 and 17 years old with CD3G deficiency.

The chain links TRBV6-1 to TRBJ2-2; the match to TRBD2 covers 8 bases. V trimming: 4 bases; J trimming: 2 bases; junction bases outside the gene matches: 3. CDR1 is MNHNS and CDR2 is SASEGT in the germline V gene. CDR3 length: 15 residues. CDR3 sequence: CASSVTSVNTGELFF. DNA for the CDR3: TGTGCCAGCAGTGTGACTAGCGTCAACACCGGGGAGCTGTTTTTT.

This chain links TRBV28 with TRBJ2-7, with no clear D. CDR3 size: 14 residues. V was trimmed by 4 bases and J by 2 bases, leaving 12 bases between them. From germline, CDR1 is MDHEN and CDR2 SYDVKM. The CDR3 sequence: CASSSSGFPYEQYF. The CDR3 DNA reads as TGTGCCAGCAGTTCCTCCGGATTTCCCTACGAGCAGTACTTC.

The chain has TRBV25-1 and TRBJ2-7; D possibly corresponds to TRBD1 (6 bases). V lost 5 bases and J 3 bases, leaving 11 bases between the germline ends. Germline-derived CDR1 and CDR2 are MGHDK and SYGVNS. This CDR3 is built from 13 residues. CDR3 in amino acids: CASSPQGGYEQYF. The CDR3 DNA reads TGTGCCAGCAGTCCCCAAGGGGGCTACGAGCAGTACTTC.

This chain joins TRBV30 and TRBJ1-1; D may be TRBD1 (6 bases). Germline lookup yields CDR1 GTSNPN and CDR2 SVGIG (reference sequence). Trimming removed 0 bases from V and 1 base from J, with 6 bases in between. The CDR3 is 13 residues long. DNA of the CDR3: TGTGCCTGGAGTGTACAGGGGAACACTGAAGCTTTCTTT. The encoded protein is CAWSVQGNTEAFF.

This chain uses TRBV28 with TRBJ1-3; 9 bases are shared with TRBD1. Trimming took 4 bases from V and 1 from J; bases not matched to a gene: 14. This CDR3 comprises 19 residues. Germline V lookup: CDR1 MDHEN, CDR2 SYDVKM. Written as DNA, the CDR3 is TGTGCCAGCAGTTCCCTACCGGGACAGGGCAAAGTTTCTGGAAACACCATATATTTT. This gives the protein CASSSLPGQGKVSGNTIYF.

Concerning this clone itself: At the DNA level, this CDR3 is encoded by other sequences in the same sample as well. The V call is TRBV20-1, the J call TRBJ2-7; weak D call: TRBD1 (6 bases). CDR1 is DFQATT and CDR2 is SNEGSKA in the germline V gene (reference sequence). The V end was cut by 3 bases, the J end by 4 bases, with 7 bases between. CDR3 length equals 11 residues. This CDR3 reads CSASRGYEQYF. CDR3 in DNA: TGCAGTGCTAGCAGGGGTTACGAGCAGTACTTC.

This chain links TRBV19 with TRBJ2-1; the D gene could be TRBD1 or TRBD2 (7 bases each). The CDR3 is 20 amino acids. Germline loops: CDR1 LNHDA, CDR2 SQIVND (reference sequence). Between the trimmed V and J ends, which lost 2 bases and 4 bases, there was a span of 27 bases. CDR3 loop: CASSISLQGEGRPRYNEQFF. As DNA, the CDR3 is TGTGCCAGTAGTATATCTTTGCAGGGGGAGGGAAGGCCGCGGTACAATGAGCAGTTCTTC. Drawing the rest from reference TRBV19 and TRBJ2-1, the complete variable domain is DGGITQSPKYLFRKEGQNVTLSCEQNLNHDAMYWYRQDPGQGLRLIYYSQIVNDFQKGDIAEGYSVSREKKESFPLTVTSAQKNPTAFYLCASSISLQGEGRPRYNEQFFGPGTRLTVL.

The V gene is TRBV7-8, the J gene TRBJ2-7; perhaps TRBD2 as D (5 bases). In germline, CDR1 is SGHVS, CDR2 FQNEAQ. The CDR3 sequence is 14 residues long. Trimming cost V 4 bases and J 6 bases, with 16 bases left between them. CDR3 in amino acids: CASSSPSRAGEQYF. CDR3 in DNA: TGTGCCAGCAGCTCCCCTTCACGGGCGGGCGAGCAGTACTTC.

J is TRBJ2-1 and V is TRBV5-1, with D perhaps TRBD2 (6 bases). The germline V gene has CDR1 SGHRS and CDR2 YFSETQ. This CDR3 has 16 residues. V shed 0 bases and J shed 2 bases, with 12 bases lying between them. In nucleotides, the CDR3 is TGCGCCAGCAGCTTGGCCGGGGACTGGACCTACAATGAGCAGTTCTTC. It translates to CASSLAGDWTYNEQFF.

The V call is TRBV7-8, the J call TRBJ2-3; 8 bases are a match to TRBD2. The germline gives CDR1 SGHVS, CDR2 FQNEAQ. The J segment lost 1 base and the V segment lost 4 bases, leaving 4 bases of the junction unmatched. The CDR3 spans 15 residues. The CDR3 DNA reads TGTGCCAGCAGCTCAGCGGGAGCTCGCACAGATACGCAGTATTTT. It yields the protein CASSSAGARTDTQYF.

The chain recombines TRBV5-1 with TRBJ1-2, with 7 nucleotides matching TRBD1. The CDR3 sequence is 13 residues long. J was trimmed by 3 bases and V by 1 base; bases with no gene match: 0. CDR1 and CDR2 from the germline V gene are SGHRS and YFSETQ. The CDR3 spells CASSLTGDYGYTF. The CDR3 DNA follows: TGCGCCAGCAGCTTGACAGGGGACTATGGCTACACCTTC.